This T cell receptor (beta chain) appears in the sequencing data of a study of vaccination and CD4 T cells after COVID-19. For the study at large: Cells received overlapping spike peptides from SARS-CoV-2, HCoV-NL63, HCoV-OC43 and HCoV-229E as stimulation.

On this clonotype itself: What it recognizes is unknown.

Cultured CD4+ T cells had their DNA profiled by the Oncomine TCR Beta short-read assay. Genomic DNA was isolated from CD4+ T cells that had been cultured. TCRdb re-analysed the PCR reads in MiXCR, keeping a single row per CDR3 protein. In the table there are 15,000 or so distinct CDR3 sequences, 52% of which are singletons. Time point reported: late sampling 161 to 241 days after vaccination in three convalescent patients. The treatment was: approximately 11-day PBMC culture with coronavirus spike peptide pools or control peptides (ViraFEST assay). Under the ViraFEST approach, antigen-specific T cells were expanded with peptide pools and TCRs subsequently sequenced. The receptor's source is a human donor who had recovered from COVID-19. The sequencing used CD4+ T cells from blood, cultured in vitro, collected about 7 months after SARS-CoV-2 vaccination.

CDR3 DNA sequence: TGTGCCAGTAGTTGGAATCAGCCCCAGCATTTT. Translated: CASSWNQPQHF. This chain joins TRBV19 and TRBJ1-5; D ambiguous. The length of the CDR3 is 11 residues. Germline V gives CDR1 LNHDA, CDR2 SQIVND (reference sequence). Deletions cut 5 bases from V and 4 bases from J, with 3 bases between.